This T cell receptor beta chain is drawn from a study of T cells expressing NK-cell markers. Background on the study: Repertoire data for TCR beta were derived from sorted T cells (CD3+CD56+NKG2C+, CD3+CD56+NKG2C- and CD3+CD56-NKG2C+). In the group of eight sequenced donors, seven were HCMV-seropositive and one was seronegative.

General observations from the study: No clear determination of HCMV specificity was made for expanded NKG2C+ T cell clones. These clonotypes additionally ranked first within the CD3+CD56-NKG2C+ fraction of a handful of donors.

From germline, CDR1 is SGHRS and CDR2 YFSETQ. The CDR3 extends over 11 amino acids. To note about this clonotype: Antigen: not known.

From its re-call of the 5' RACE reads, TCRdb lists each CDR3 protein once, without DNA. This sample's table has just under 150,000 distinct CDR3 sequences. The sequenced sample was blood T cells: a sorted CD56 or NKG2C T cell subset, CD4+ or CD8+ T cells, or bulk PBMC T cells (not recorded which). This receptor was taken from a man between 18 and 35 years old in good health. V usage is TRBV5-1 and J usage is TRBJ2-4. The CDR3 protein is CASSLMGIQYF.